The TCR beta chain under discussion was sequenced for a study of molecular identifiers for immune sequencing clone quantification. This CDR3 has 14 amino acids. V was shortened by 5 bases and J by 4 bases, with 9 bases between the two germline ends. This clonotype was detected ten times or more. Its antigen is still unknown. Study-wide findings and caveats: It was shown that clones above 20 RNA copies held over 99% of effector molecules, but under 1% in naive cells. Barcode-sharing identical TCR molecules could underestimate highly expanded clone sizes.

Naive CD8 T cell sorting was performed on the CD8+CD4-CCR7+CD45RA+ phenotype. TCRdb fed the PCR reads into MiXCR, producing one record per CDR3 protein. The table has 45,000 to 65,000 distinct CDR3 sequences, 25% seen once. The TCR comes from a human donor in good health. Some libraries in this study had Jurkat cell RNA spiked in. The rearrangement joins TRBV12-3 or TRBV12-4 to TRBJ1-6; no clear D gene. The sequenced sample consisted of naive CD8+ T cells from blood, with Jurkat cell RNA spiked in. The subset here: FACS-sorted CD8+CD4-CCR7+CD45RA+ naive T cells. The CDR3 DNA follows: TGTGCCAGCAGTCTAACCTTATATAATTCACCCCTCCACTTT. Translating gives CASSLTLYNSPLHF.